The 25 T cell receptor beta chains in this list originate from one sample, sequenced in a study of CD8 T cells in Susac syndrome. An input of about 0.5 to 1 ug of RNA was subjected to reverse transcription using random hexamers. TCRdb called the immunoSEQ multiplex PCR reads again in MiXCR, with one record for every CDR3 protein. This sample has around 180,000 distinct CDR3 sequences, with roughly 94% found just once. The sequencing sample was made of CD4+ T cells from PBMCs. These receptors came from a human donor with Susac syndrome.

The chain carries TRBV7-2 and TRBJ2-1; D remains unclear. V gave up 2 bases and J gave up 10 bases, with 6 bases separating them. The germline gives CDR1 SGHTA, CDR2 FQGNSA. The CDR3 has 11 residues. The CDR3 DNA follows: TGTGCCAGCAGCTTAAAGGCGGAGCAGTTCTTC. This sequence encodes CASSLKAEQFF.

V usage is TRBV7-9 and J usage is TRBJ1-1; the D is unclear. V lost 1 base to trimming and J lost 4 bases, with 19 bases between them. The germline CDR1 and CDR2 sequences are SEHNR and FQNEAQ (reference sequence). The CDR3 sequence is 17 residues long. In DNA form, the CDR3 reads TGTGCCAGCAGCTTAGGGGCAGGCGGCTTGCTCTCCACTGAAGCTTTCTTT. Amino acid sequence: CASSLGAGGLLSTEAFF.

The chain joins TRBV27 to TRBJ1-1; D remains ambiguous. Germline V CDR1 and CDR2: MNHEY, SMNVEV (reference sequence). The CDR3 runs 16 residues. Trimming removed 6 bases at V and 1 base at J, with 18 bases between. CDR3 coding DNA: TGTGCCAGCAGCCCCCCTGCTCGGACGAGGAACACTGAAGCTTTCTTT. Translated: CASSPPARTRNTEAFF.

The CDR3 is CAWSKGQGGLDEQFF. As DNA, the CDR3 is TGTGCCTGGAGTAAGGGACAGGGAGGGTTGGATGAGCAGTTCTTC. The rearrangement uses TRBV30 and TRBJ2-1; 9 nucleotides align to TRBD1. Trimming took 2 bases from V and 8 from J; bases not matched to a gene: 10. This CDR3 contains 15 residues. Germline V gives CDR1 GTSNPN, CDR2 SVGIG (reference sequence).

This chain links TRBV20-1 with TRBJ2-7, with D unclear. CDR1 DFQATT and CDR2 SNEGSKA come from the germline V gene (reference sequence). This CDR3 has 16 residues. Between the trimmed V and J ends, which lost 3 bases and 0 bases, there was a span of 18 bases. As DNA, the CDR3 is TGCAGTGCTAGCCCGCCTCTTGGAGTTAGCTCCTACGAGCAGTACTTC. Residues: CSASPPLGVSSYEQYF.

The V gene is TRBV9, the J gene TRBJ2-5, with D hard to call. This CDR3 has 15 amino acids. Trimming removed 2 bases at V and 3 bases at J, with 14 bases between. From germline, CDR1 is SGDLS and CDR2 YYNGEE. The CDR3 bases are TGTGCCAGCAGCGTTTCCCCCGCCCGAGAAGAGACCCAGTACTTC. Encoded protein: CASSVSPAREETQYF. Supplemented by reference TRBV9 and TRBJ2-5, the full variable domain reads DSGVTQTPKHLITATGQRVTLRCSPRSGDLSVYWYQQSLDQGLQFLIQYYNGEERAKGNILERFSAQQFPDLHSELNLSSLELGDSALYFCASSVSPAREETQYFGPGTRLLVL.

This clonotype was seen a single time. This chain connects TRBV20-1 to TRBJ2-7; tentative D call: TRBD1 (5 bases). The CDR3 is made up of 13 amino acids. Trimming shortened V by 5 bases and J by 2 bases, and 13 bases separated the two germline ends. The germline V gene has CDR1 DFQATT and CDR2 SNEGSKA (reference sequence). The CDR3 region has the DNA TGCAGTGCTTCCACGGACAAGACCTACGAGCAGTACTTC. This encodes CSASTDKTYEQYF.

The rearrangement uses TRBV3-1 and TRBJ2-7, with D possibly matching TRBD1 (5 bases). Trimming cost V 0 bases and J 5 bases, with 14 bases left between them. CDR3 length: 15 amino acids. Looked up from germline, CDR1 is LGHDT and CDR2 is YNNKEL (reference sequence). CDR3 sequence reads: CASSQDRGTQDEQYF. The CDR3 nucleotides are TGTGCCAGCAGCCAAGATAGGGGAACCCAGGACGAGCAGTACTTC.

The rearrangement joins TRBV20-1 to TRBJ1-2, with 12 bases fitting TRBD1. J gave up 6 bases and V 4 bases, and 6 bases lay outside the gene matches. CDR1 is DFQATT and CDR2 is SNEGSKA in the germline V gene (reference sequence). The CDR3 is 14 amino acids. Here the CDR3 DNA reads TGCAGTGCTACACCGGGACAGGGGGCCGATGGCTACACCTTC. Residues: CSATPGQGADGYTF.

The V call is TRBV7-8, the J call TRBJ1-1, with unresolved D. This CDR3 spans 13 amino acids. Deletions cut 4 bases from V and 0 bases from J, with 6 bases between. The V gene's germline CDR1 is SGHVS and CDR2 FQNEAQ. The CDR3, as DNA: TGTGCCAGCAGCTCCCGATTGAACACTGAAGCTTTCTTT. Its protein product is CASSSRLNTEAFF. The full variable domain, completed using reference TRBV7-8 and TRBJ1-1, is GAGVSQSPRYKVAKRGQDVALRCDPISGHVSLFWYQQALGQGPEFLTYFQNEAQLDKSGLPSDRFFAERPEGSVSTLKIQRTQQEDSAVYLCASSSRLNTEAFFGQGTRLTVV.

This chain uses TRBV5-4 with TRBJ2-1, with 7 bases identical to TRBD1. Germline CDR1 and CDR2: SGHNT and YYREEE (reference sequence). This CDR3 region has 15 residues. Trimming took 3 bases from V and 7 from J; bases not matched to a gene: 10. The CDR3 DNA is TGTGCCAGCAGCTCTCGGGACAGCCCTACAAATGAGCAGTTCTTC. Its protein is CASSSRDSPTNEQFF.

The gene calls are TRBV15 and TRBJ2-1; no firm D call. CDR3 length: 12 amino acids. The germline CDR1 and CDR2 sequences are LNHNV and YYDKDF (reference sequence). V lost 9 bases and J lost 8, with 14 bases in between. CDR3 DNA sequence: TGTGCCACAGGCACGCCGCTTGATGAGCAGTTCTTC. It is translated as CATGTPLDEQFF.

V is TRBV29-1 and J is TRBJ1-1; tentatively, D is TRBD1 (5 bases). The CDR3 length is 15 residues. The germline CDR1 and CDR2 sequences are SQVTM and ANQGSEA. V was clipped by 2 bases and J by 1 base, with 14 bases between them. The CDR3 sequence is CSVELSTAQNTEAFF. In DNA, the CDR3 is TGCAGCGTTGAACTATCGACAGCCCAGAACACTGAAGCTTTCTTT.

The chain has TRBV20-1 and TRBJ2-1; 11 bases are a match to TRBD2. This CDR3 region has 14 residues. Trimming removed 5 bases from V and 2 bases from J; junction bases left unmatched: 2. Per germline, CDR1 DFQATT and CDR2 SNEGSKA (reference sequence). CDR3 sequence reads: CSALGLAAYNEQFF. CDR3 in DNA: TGCAGTGCTCTGGGACTAGCGGCCTACAATGAGCAGTTCTTC.

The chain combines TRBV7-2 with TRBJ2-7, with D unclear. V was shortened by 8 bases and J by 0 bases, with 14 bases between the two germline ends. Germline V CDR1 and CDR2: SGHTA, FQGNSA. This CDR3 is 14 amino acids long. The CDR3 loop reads CASLKSESSYEQYF. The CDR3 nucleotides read TGTGCCAGCCTGAAGAGTGAGAGCTCCTACGAGCAGTACTTC.

This CDR3 reads CASSLRDPETQYF. For the CDR3, the DNA is TGTGCCAGCAGCCTCAGGGATCCCGAGACCCAGTACTTC. The chain is built from TRBV7-6 and TRBJ2-5, with D possibly being TRBD1 (5 bases). The CDR3 sequence is 13 residues long. Trimming removed 5 bases from V and 5 bases from J, with 12 bases in between. The germline CDR1 and CDR2 sequences are SGHVS and FNYEAQ.

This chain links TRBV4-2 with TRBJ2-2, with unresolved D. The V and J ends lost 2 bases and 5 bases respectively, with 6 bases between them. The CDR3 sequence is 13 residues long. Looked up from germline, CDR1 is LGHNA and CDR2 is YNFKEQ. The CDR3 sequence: CASSQTRTGELFF. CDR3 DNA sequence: TGTGCCAGCAGCCAAACACGTACCGGGGAGCTGTTTTTT.

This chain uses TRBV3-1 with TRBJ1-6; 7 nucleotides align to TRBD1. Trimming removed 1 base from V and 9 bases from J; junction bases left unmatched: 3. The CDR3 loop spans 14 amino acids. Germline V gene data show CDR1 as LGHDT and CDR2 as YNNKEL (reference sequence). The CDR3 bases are TGTGCCAGCAGCCAAGTACGACAGGGTTCACCCCTCCACTTT. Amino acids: CASSQVRQGSPLHF.

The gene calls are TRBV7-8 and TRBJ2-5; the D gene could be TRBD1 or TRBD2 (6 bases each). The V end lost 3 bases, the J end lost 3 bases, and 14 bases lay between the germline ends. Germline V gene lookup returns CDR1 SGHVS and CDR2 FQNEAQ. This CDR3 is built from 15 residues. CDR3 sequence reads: CASSFPGANKETQYF. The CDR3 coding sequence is TGTGCCAGCAGCTTTCCGGGGGCCAATAAAGAGACCCAGTACTTC.

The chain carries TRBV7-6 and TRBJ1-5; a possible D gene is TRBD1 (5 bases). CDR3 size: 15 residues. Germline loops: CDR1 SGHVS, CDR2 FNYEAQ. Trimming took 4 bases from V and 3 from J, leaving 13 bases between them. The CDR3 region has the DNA TGTGCCAGCAGCTCGGACACTCGGACCAATCAGCCCCAGCATTTT. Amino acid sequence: CASSSDTRTNQPQHF.

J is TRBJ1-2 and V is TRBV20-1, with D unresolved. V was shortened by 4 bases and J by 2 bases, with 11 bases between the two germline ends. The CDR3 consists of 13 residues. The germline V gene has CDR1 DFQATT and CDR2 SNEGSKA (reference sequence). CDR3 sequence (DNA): TGCAGTGCTACCCGCTTTGGGAACTATGGCTACACCTTC. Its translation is CSATRFGNYGYTF.

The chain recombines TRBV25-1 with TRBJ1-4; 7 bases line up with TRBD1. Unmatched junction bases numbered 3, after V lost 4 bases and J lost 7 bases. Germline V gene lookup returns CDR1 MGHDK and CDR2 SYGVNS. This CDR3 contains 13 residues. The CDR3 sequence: CASSGNRGEKLFF. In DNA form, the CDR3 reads TGTGCCAGCAGTGGTAACAGGGGTGAAAAACTGTTTTTT.

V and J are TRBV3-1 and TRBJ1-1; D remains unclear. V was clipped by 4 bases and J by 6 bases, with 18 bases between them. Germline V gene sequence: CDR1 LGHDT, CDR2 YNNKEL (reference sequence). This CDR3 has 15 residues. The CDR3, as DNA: TGTGCCAGCAGCCCGTCTATTTGGGTTGTACCTGAAGCTTTCTTT. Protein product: CASSPSIWVVPEAFF.

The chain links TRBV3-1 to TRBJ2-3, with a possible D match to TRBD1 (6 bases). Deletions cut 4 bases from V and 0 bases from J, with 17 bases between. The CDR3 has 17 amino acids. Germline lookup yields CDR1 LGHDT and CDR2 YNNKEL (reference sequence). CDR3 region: CASSLAGTLPSTDTQYF. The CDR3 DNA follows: TGTGCCAGCAGCCTAGCCGGGACACTACCTAGCACAGATACGCAGTATTTT.

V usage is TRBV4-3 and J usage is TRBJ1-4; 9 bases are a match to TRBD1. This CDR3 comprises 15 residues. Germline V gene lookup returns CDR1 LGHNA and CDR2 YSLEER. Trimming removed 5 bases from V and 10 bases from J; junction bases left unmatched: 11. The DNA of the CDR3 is TGCGCCAGCAGCTACGGCCGGGGACAGGGAGGAAAACTGTTTTTT. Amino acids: CASSYGRGQGGKLFF.